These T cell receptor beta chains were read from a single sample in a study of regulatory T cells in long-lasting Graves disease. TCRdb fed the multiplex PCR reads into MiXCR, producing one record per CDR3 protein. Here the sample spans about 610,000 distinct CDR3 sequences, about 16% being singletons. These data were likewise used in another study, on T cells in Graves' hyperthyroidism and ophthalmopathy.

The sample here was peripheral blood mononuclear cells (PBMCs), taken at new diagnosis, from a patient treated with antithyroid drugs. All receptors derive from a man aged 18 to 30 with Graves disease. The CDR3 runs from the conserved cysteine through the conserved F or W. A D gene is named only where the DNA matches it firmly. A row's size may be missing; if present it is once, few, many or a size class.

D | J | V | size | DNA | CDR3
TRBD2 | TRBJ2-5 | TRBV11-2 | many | TGTGCCAGCAGCTCCGCGACTAGCGGCTCCCAAGAGACCCAGTACTTC | CASSSATSGSQETQYF
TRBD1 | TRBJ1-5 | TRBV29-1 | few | TGCAGCGCTCTGACAGGGGGCGATCAGCCCCAGCATTTT | CSALTGGDQPQHF
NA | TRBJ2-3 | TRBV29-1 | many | TGCAGCGTTGGACGGCAGCACACAGATACGCAGTATTTT | CSVGRQHTDTQYF
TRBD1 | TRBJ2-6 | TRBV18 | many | TGTGCCAGCTCACCGGACAGGGCTGGGGCCAACGTCCTGACTTTC | CASSPDRAGANVLTF
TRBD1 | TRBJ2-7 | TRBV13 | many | TGTGCCAGCAGCTCTGGGGACAGGGGTACCTACGAGCAGTACTTC | CASSSGDRGTYEQYF
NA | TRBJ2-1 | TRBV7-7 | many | TGTGCTAGCAGCTTAACTTTAGTTGTAGATGAGCAGTTCTTC | CASSLTLVVDEQFF
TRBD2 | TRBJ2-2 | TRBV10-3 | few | TGTGCCATCAGTGAGGCGGGAGGGGTCACCGGGGAGCTGTTTTTT | CAISEAGGVTGELFF
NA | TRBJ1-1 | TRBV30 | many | TGTGCCTGGGAGAGGGGTAGGGTTATGAACACTGAAGCTTTCTTT | CAWERGRVMNTEAFF
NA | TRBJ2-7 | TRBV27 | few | TGTGCCAGCAGTTTATCCCCAGATCCCGACCACGAGCAGTACTTC | CASSLSPDPDHEQYF
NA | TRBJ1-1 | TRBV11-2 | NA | TGTGCCAGCAGCTCCCAAGGGATCACTAAAGCTTTCTTT | CASSSQGITKAFF
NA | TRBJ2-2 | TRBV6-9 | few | TGTGCCAGCAGTTTCCGACTAGGAGCCGGGGAGCTGTTTTTT | CASSFRLGAGELFF
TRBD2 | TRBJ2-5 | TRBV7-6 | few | TGTGCCAGCAGCTTACGACTAGCGGGAGAAGAGACCCAGTACTTC | CASSLRLAGEETQYF
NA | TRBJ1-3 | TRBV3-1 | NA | TGTGCCAGCAGCCCTCCTGGTCGGGCCACCCACGCCATATATTTT | CASSPPGRATHAIYF
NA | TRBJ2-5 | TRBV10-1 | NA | TGCGCCAGCAGTGGAGGAAACCAAGAGACCCAGTACTTC | CASSGGNQETQYF
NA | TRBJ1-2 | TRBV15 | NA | TGTGCCACCAGCAGAGTTCGGGCGGGATCCTATCCCAACTATGGCTACACCTTC | CATSRVRAGSYPNYGYTF
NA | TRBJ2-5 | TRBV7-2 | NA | TGTGCCAGCAGCGCGTGGGGCCATGAGACCCAGTACTTC | CASSAWGHETQYF
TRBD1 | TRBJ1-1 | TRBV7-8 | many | TGTGCCAGCAAAGGGGGCAGGGTGAACACTGAAGCTTTCTTT | CASKGGRVNTEAFF
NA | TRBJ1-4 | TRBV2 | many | TGTGCCAGCAGTGAACAGGGGCGAAATGAAAAACTGTTTTTT | CASSEQGRNEKLFF
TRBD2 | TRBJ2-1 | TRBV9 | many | TGTGCCAGCAGCGTAGGACTAGCGGGATCGAGTGAGCAGTTCTTC | CASSVGLAGSSEQFF
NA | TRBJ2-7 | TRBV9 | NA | TGTGCCAGCAGCCCCCGGGGAGACGGGCCGGGGAGGGAGCAGTACTTC | CASSPRGDGPGREQYF
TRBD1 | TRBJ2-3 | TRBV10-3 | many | TGTGCCATCAGTGAGGGACAGGCTAGGAAGCAGTATTTT | CAISEGQARKQYF
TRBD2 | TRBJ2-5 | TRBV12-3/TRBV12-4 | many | TGTGCCAGCAGTCAAGGGAGGGTACAAGAGACCCAGTACTTC | CASSQGRVQETQYF
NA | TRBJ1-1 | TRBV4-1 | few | TGCGCCAGCAGCCAAGGGAAAGGGGGATACACTGAAGCTTTCTTT | CASSQGKGGYTEAFF
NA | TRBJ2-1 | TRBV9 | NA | TGTGCCAGCAGCGTAGTGAGTGGGGGGGGCGCGTACAATGAGCAGTTCTTC | CASSVVSGGGAYNEQFF
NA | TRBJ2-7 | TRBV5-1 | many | TGCGCCAGCAGCCAAGCCCAGGGAGGAGGACCCTACGAGCAGTACTTC | CASSQAQGGGPYEQYF
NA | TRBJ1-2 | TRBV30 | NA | TGTGCCTGGAGTACGGGGTTCGGTCGGGGTGGCTACACCTTC | CAWSTGFGRGGYTF
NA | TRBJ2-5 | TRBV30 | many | TGTGCCTGGAGTGTAGGCATACAAGAGACCCAGTACTTC | CAWSVGIQETQYF
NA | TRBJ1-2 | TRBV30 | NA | TGTGCCTGGAGTAATTATGGCTACACCTTC | CAWSNYGYTF
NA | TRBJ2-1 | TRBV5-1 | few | TGCGCCAGCAGCCCCGGGCACAGGGACAATGAGCAGTTCTTC | CASSPGHRDNEQFF
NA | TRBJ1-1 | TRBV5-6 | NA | TGTGCCAGCAGCTTGGCGGGGGTCTATTGGGACACTGAAGCTTTCTTT | CASSLAGVYWDTEAFF
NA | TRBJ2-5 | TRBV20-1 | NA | TGCAGTGCTAGATTGGGGGCTAGCAGCCAAGAGACCCAGTACTTC | CSARLGASSQETQYF
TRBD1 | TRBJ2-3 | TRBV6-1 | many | TGTGCCAGCAGTCAAACCGGGACAGGGGGCCGTCTTAACACAGATACGCAGTATTTT | CASSQTGTGGRLNTDTQYF
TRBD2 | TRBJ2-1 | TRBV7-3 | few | TGTGCCAGCAGCTTTTTTAGCGGGAAGGATGAGCAGTTCTTC | CASSFFSGKDEQFF
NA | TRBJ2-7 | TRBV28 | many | TGTGCCAGCAGTTTTCTGGGGATCACGAAGGACAACGAGCAGTACTTC | CASSFLGITKDNEQYF
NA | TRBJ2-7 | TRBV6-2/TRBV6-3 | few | TGTGCCAGCAGTTATCCGGGACACCTAAACTCCTACGAGCAGTACTTC | CASSYPGHLNSYEQYF
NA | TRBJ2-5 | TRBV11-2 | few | TGTGCCAGCAGCTACCCCGGGGCCCAAGAGACCCAGTACTTC | CASSYPGAQETQYF
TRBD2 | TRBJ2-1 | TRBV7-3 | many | TGTGCCAGCAGCTTACGGGCTAGCGGGAGCTACAATGAGCAGTTCTTC | CASSLRASGSYNEQFF
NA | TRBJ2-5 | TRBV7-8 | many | TGTGCCAGCAGCTTAAAGCCGCCTCGGACAGACAAAAAAGAGACCCAGTACTTC | CASSLKPPRTDKKETQYF
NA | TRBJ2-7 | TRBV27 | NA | TGTGCCAGCAGGAGGACAGCCTCCTACGAGCAGTACTTC | CASRRTASYEQYF
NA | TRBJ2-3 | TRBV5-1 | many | TGCGCCAGCAGTGGGGATCCAGATACGCAGTATTTT | CASSGDPDTQYF
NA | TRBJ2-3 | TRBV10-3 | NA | TGTGCCATTAGTGAGGGTGGCCTAGGGAGCACAGATACGCAGTATTTT | CAISEGGLGSTDTQYF
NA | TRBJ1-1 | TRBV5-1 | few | TGCGCCAGCAGCTTGGCCTCGCAGAACACTGAAGCTTTCTTT | CASSLASQNTEAFF
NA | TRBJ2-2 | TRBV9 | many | TGTGCCAGCAGCGTAGGTCCGAACACCGGGGAGCTGTTTTTT | CASSVGPNTGELFF
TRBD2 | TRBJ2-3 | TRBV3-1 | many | TGTGCCAGCAGCCAGGGGGTAGCGGGATTACAATTGCAGTATTTT | CASSQGVAGLQLQYF
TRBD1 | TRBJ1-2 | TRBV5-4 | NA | TGTGCCAGCAGCAGGACCGGACAGGGGCCTGCTAACTATGGCTACACCTTC | CASSRTGQGPANYGYTF
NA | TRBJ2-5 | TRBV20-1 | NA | TGCAGTGCCAGACACCCCGGGAGACCACAAGAGACCCAGTACTTC | CSARHPGRPQETQYF
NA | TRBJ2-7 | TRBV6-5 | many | TGTGCCAGCAGTTATTCCCACGAGCAGTACTTC | CASSYSHEQYF